This entry lists 12 T cell receptor beta chains sequenced from one sample in a study of sequential checkpoint blockade in melanoma. Treatment of the sample: randomized to nivolumab then ipilimumab (arm A) or the reverse (arm B). Profiled with immunoSEQ multiplex PCR; TCRdb holds only in-frame clones, not every one. The sample shows about 9,900 clones, approximately 71% of them seen only once. The material sequenced was CD8+ T cells sorted from blood (inferred from file names), taken from a patient given nivolumab and ipilimumab in sequence. These receptors were taken from a human donor with melanoma.

The genes are TRBV6-5 and TRBJ1-1; TRBD1 aligns across 7 bases. Germline assignment: CDR1 MNHEY and CDR2 SVGAGI. The V segment lost 5 bases and the J segment 5 bases; nucleotides outside the gene matches: 5. The CDR3 spans 13 residues. The CDR3 DNA follows: TGTGCCAGCAGTATTGCAGGGGGGACTGAAGCTTTCTTT. Protein: CASSIAGGTEAFF.

V usage is TRBV9 and J usage is TRBJ2-2; 7 bases are shared with TRBD1. The ends lost 1 base at V and 0 bases at J; junction bases unmatched: 6. Germline lookup yields CDR1 SGDLS and CDR2 YYNGEE. The CDR3 extends over 17 amino acids. CDR3 nucleotide sequence: TGTGCCAGCAGCGTATCTAAAGGACAGGCGAACACCGGGGAGCTGTTTTTT. This gives the protein CASSVSKGQANTGELFF.

This chain connects TRBV5-4 to TRBJ1-6, with TRBD1 identical over 7 bases. V shed 4 bases, J shed 9 bases, and the junction held 7 bases outside the gene matches. Germline CDR1 reads SGHNT; CDR2 reads YYREEE (reference sequence). This CDR3 has 14 residues. This CDR3 reads CASSTEGAGSPLHF. In nucleotides, the CDR3 is TGTGCCAGCAGCACGGAGGGGGCAGGTTCACCCCTCCACTTT.

The chain links TRBV29-1 to TRBJ2-1, with 8 positions matching TRBD2. Germline trimming cut 1 base from V and 2 bases from J; bases unmatched to any gene: 10. The CDR3 loop spans 17 amino acids. Germline assignment: CDR1 SQVTM and CDR2 ANQGSEA. The CDR3 nucleotides read TGCAGCGTTGAAGGTCATCGGCGGGAGGTCCCCTACAATGAGCAGTTCTTC. As protein: CSVEGHRREVPYNEQFF.

V gene TRBV27 combines with J gene TRBJ2-7; D may be TRBD1 (5 bases). This CDR3 region has 15 residues. V lost 6 bases to trimming and J lost 5 bases, with 20 bases between them. Per the germline V gene, CDR1 is MNHEY and CDR2 is SMNVEV (reference sequence). Written as DNA, the CDR3 is TGTGCCAGCAGATTCCTCCAGAGTGGCAGGGACGAGCAGTACTTC. Its protein product is CASRFLQSGRDEQYF.

This chain connects TRBV18 to TRBJ1-2; 8 bases are a match to TRBD1. The CDR3 has 15 residues. V dropped 3 bases and J dropped 2; count of bases not matched to a gene: 5. In germline, CDR1 is KGHSH, CDR2 LQKENI. The CDR3 DNA follows: TGTGCCAGCTCACCTGGGACAGGAATGAACTATGGCTACACCTTC. Translation: CASSPGTGMNYGYTF.

Here the CDR3 reads CASSPLGGAVNTGELFF. The CDR3 bases are TGTGCCAGCAGCCCCCTGGGGGGAGCGGTGAACACCGGGGAGCTGTTTTTT. The chain uses TRBV14 and TRBJ2-2; tentative D call: TRBD2 (6 bases). Germline-derived CDR1 and CDR2 are SGHDN and FVKESK. The ends were cut back, 4 bases at V and 1 base at J, with 16 bases in the middle. The CDR3 spans 17 residues.

The rearrangement links TRBV6-5 to TRBJ1-1, with D perhaps matching TRBD1 (5 bases). The CDR3 covers 14 residues. The V end lost 1 base, the J end lost 5 bases, and 11 bases lay between the germline ends. Germline CDR1 MNHEY, CDR2 SVGAGI. DNA of the CDR3: TGTGCCAGCAGTTACTACCTGGGGGGGACTGAAGCTTTCTTT. Protein product: CASSYYLGGTEAFF.

This clone was seen a few times. The genes are TRBV6-5 and TRBJ2-7; 13 nucleotides line up with TRBD2. CDR3 length: 14 amino acids. The junction had 2 bases not matched to a gene; V was cut back by 5 bases and J by 4 bases. Germline V gene data show CDR1 as MNHEY and CDR2 as SVGAGI. CDR3 in amino acids: CASSEGLAGYEQYF. The CDR3 DNA reads as TGTGCCAGCAGTGAGGGACTAGCGGGGTACGAGCAGTACTTC.

The V call is TRBV7-9, the J call TRBJ2-5, with D unclear. CDR1 and CDR2 (germline): SEHNR, FQNEAQ (reference sequence). Trimming pared 1 base from V and 3 bases from J, leaving 12 bases between. The CDR3 spans 15 residues. The DNA for the CDR3 is TGTGCCAGCAGCTTAGGGAGTACGCTGAAAGAGACCCAGTACTTC. Translation gives CASSLGSTLKETQYF.

J is TRBJ1-1 and V is TRBV6-1; perhaps TRBD1 as D (5 bases). The CDR3 is 14 amino acids. V was trimmed by 3 bases and J by 5 bases, leaving 13 bases between them. Per germline, CDR1 MNHNS and CDR2 SASEGT. CDR3 residues: CASSEGWRGTEAFF. CDR3 bases: TGTGCCAGCAGTGAGGGTTGGAGGGGAACTGAAGCTTTCTTT.

This clone ranks as large. The chain has TRBV2 and TRBJ2-7, with D possibly TRBD1 on 6 matching bases. Germline CDR1 reads SNHLY; CDR2 reads FYNNEI. This CDR3 is built from 19 residues. Trimming pared 6 bases from V and 3 bases from J, leaving 30 bases between. The CDR3 loop is CASRLPGQGHFRVSYEQYF. The CDR3 DNA follows: TGTGCCAGCAGGCTACCGGGACAAGGGCATTTTCGAGTGAGCTACGAGCAGTACTTC. Complete variable domain (other parts from reference TRBV2 and TRBJ2-7): EPEVTQTPSHQVTQMGQEVILRCVPISNHLYFYWYRQILGQKVEFLVSFYNNEISEKSEIFDDQFSVERPDGSNFTLKIRSTKLEDSAMYFCASRLPGQGHFRVSYEQYFGPGTRLTVT.